Listed below are T cell receptor beta chains from one sample, sequenced in a study of blood T cell repertoires in COVID-19. The repertoire was sequenced with immunoSEQ multiplex PCR; TCRdb's copy has only in-frame clones and lacks some. Of 95,000 to 110,000 clones listed, approximately 90% are singletons. Sequencing was carried out using peripheral blood. These receptors were obtained from a woman of 80 years or more in a cohort sampled during active COVID-19. CDR3s include the opening cysteine and the closing phenylalanine or tryptophan. D genes are given only for firm matches. Some rows mark clone size as missing; the rest say once, few, many or name a class of expanded clone.

d_gene,v_gene,j_gene,abundance,CDR3aa,CDR3nt
TRBD1,TRBV7-9,TRBJ1-2,.,CASSSSGTGYGYTF,TGTGCCAGCAGCTCCTCCGGGACAGGGTATGGCTACACCTTC
TRBD1,TRBV7-6,TRBJ1-4,.,CASSLNPFGTGTEKLFF,TGTGCCAGCAGCCTAAATCCATTCGGGACAGGGACTGAAAAACTGTTTTTT
.,TRBV10-3,TRBJ2-1,.,CAISYEGGEQFF,TGTGCCATCAGTTACGAGGGAGGTGAGCAGTTCTTC
TRBD2,TRBV6-6,TRBJ2-7,.,CASSPPREGDEQYF,TGTGCCAGCAGTCCCCCGCGGGAGGGCGACGAGCAGTACTTC
.,TRBV27,TRBJ2-7,.,CASSEGFRQYF,TGTGCCAGCAGTGAGGGCTTCAGGCAGTACTTC
TRBD1,TRBV7-8,TRBJ1-2,once,CASSSGGRGPTNYGYTF,TGTGCCAGCAGCTCAGGAGGCAGGGGGCCAACTAACTATGGCTACACCTTC
.,TRBV3-1/TRBV3-2,TRBJ2-6,.,CASSHLGTSGANVLTF,TGTGCCAGCAGCCATCTAGGTACCTCTGGGGCCAACGTCCTGACTTTC
.,TRBV7-9,TRBJ1-2,.,CASSLDGYGYTF,TGTGCCAGCAGCTTAGACGGCTATGGCTACACCTTC
TRBD1,TRBV27,TRBJ1-4,.,CASRTDREANEKLFF,TGTGCCAGCAGGACAGACAGGGAAGCTAATGAAAAACTGTTTTTT
.,TRBV27,TRBJ2-1,.,CASSFRVPNEQFF,TGTGCCAGCAGTTTTAGAGTCCCCAATGAGCAGTTCTTC
.,TRBV18,TRBJ1-2,.,CASSPETGFANYGYTF,TGTGCCAGCTCACCAGAGACAGGATTCGCTAACTATGGCTACACCTTC
.,TRBV24-1,TRBJ1-2,.,CATSDSPGSYGYTF,TGTGCCACCAGTGATTCTCCCGGGAGCTATGGCTACACCTTC
.,TRBV9,TRBJ1-3,.,CASSVLGSSGNTIYF,TGTGCCAGCAGCGTACTTGGCAGCTCTGGAAACACCATATATTTT
.,TRBV25-1,TRBJ1-3,.,CASSPRAGHSGNTIYF,TGTGCCAGCAGCCCTAGGGCGGGCCACTCTGGAAACACCATATATTTT
.,TRBV28,TRBJ2-7,once,CASSLSGDSTYEQYF,TGTGCCAGCAGTTTATCGGGGGACAGTACCTACGAGCAGTACTTC
TRBD2,TRBV15,TRBJ2-1,.,CATSRVRLAGDNEQFF,TGTGCCACCAGCAGAGTCCGACTAGCGGGAGATAATGAGCAGTTCTTC